This is a list of T cell receptor beta chains from one sample in a study of blood T cell repertoires in COVID-19. TCRdb's table, derived via immunoSEQ multiplex PCR, lists solely in-frame clones and lacks some. Of about 110,000 clones listed, 75% to 90% are singletons. Sequencing input: peripheral blood. These receptors were taken from a woman over 75 with acute or convalescent COVID-19. Both conserved end residues are part of each CDR3. The order of the fields is clone size, D gene, V gene, J gene, CDR3 protein, CDR3 DNA. A D gene is named only where the DNA matches it firmly. Clone size is not always given. Where it is, it says once, few, many or a class for expanded clones.

NA	TRBD1	TRBV2	TRBJ2-7	CASRNRGSPEQYF	TGTGCCAGCAGAAACAGGGGGTCCCCCGAGCAGTACTTC
NA	NA	TRBV7-9	TRBJ2-2	CASSPTRGDTGELFF	TGTGCCAGCAGCCCCACCAGGGGGGACACCGGGGAGCTGTTTTTT
once	TRBD1	TRBV5-1	TRBJ1-5	CASSTGEGGSNQPQHF	TGCGCCAGCAGTACAGGGGAAGGGGGAAGCAATCAGCCCCAGCATTTT
NA	NA	TRBV5-1	TRBJ1-2	CASSFDTDYGYTF	TGCGCCAGCAGCTTCGACACTGACTATGGCTACACCTTC
NA	NA	TRBV30	TRBJ1-1	CAWSSMRRRSTSEAFF	TGTGCCTGGAGCAGCATGCGCCGGAGGAGTACCTCTGAAGCTTTCTTT
NA	NA	TRBV7-2	TRBJ1-2	CASSRYRDGYGYTF	TGTGCCAGCAGTCGCTACAGGGATGGCTATGGCTACACCTTC
NA	NA	TRBV19	TRBJ1-2	CASSSTGFQNYGYTF	TGTGCCAGTAGTTCCACAGGGTTTCAAAACTATGGCTACACCTTC
NA	NA	TRBV12-3/TRBV12-4	TRBJ1-5	CASSGAANQPQHF	TGTGCCAGCAGTGGGGCAGCGAACCAGCCCCAGCATTTT
NA	TRBD1	TRBV23-1	TRBJ1-2	CASRQRRDRSVYGYTF	TGCGCCAGCAGACAGAGAAGGGACAGGTCGGTTTATGGCTACACCTTC
NA	TRBD2	TRBV29-1	TRBJ2-3	CSVLGLAGYTDTQYF	TGCAGCGTTCTGGGACTAGCGGGGTACACAGATACGCAGTATTTT
NA	TRBD1	TRBV28	TRBJ1-1	CASSTGAPNTEAFF	TGTGCCAGCAGCACAGGGGCCCCGAACACTGAAGCTTTCTTT
NA	NA	TRBV10-3	TRBJ2-4	CAISDGHKNIQYF	TGTGCCATCAGCGACGGACATAAAAACATTCAGTACTTC
NA	TRBD2	TRBV10-3	TRBJ2-3	CATKYGGASTDTQYF	TGTGCCACCAAATACGGGGGGGCTAGCACAGATACGCAGTATTTT
NA	NA	TRBV10-3	TRBJ2-1	CAISESAGITYNEQFF	TGTGCCATCAGTGAGTCAGCAGGGATAACCTACAATGAGCAGTTCTTC
once	NA	TRBV6-6	TRBJ1-4	CASSYGTREKLFF	TGTGCCAGCAGTTACGGGACTCGTGAAAAACTGTTTTTT
NA	TRBD1	TRBV18	TRBJ1-1	CASSPPSGGQGNMNTEAFF	TGTGCCAGCTCACCACCCTCCGGAGGACAGGGAAACATGAACACTGAAGCTTTCTTT
NA	TRBD2	TRBV25-1	TRBJ2-1	CASRVSGGFEQFF	TGTGCCAGCAGGGTTAGCGGGGGGTTTGAGCAGTTCTTC
NA	NA	TRBV19	TRBJ1-2	CASTPQTDSLGYGYTF	TGTGCCAGTACACCCCAGACAGATTCTCTCGGCTATGGCTACACCTTC
NA	TRBD1	TRBV19	TRBJ2-7	CASSPGDRPTYEQYF	TGTGCCAGTAGTCCCGGGGACAGACCAACCTACGAGCAGTACTTC
NA	TRBD1	TRBV29-1	TRBJ2-3	CSAKGTGVSTDTQYF	TGCAGCGCAAAGGGGACAGGGGTGAGCACAGATACGCAGTATTTT
NA	NA	TRBV20-1	TRBJ2-7	CSAPAGYEQYF	TGCAGTGCCCCGGCGGGTTACGAGCAGTACTTC
NA	NA	TRBV29-1	TRBJ1-1	CSVPRPGGNTEAFF	TGCAGCGTGCCCCGGCCGGGGGGGAACACTGAAGCTTTCTTT
NA	NA	TRBV18	TRBJ1-2	CASSPAPAGYGYTF	TGTGCCAGCTCACCAGCCCCGGCGGGGTATGGCTACACCTTC
NA	NA	TRBV14	TRBJ1-2	CASSLPWGTDYGYTF	TGTGCCAGCAGCCTCCCCTGGGGCACCGACTATGGCTACACCTTC
NA	TRBD2	TRBV2	TRBJ2-3	CASSASGGASDTQYF	TGTGCCAGCAGTGCCAGCGGGGGGGCCTCAGATACGCAGTATTTT